Given below is one T cell receptor (beta chain) in context. Methods used by the authors: Estimation of nucleated cell counts was performed using reference gene primer amplification. Measured with immunoSEQ multiplex PCR; TCRdb has only the in-frame clones, and not every one. That table gives V, J and clone size, and the DNA gave D and trimming. The table records about 68,000 clones, about four fifths of them present only once. These data come from a study of blood T cell repertoires in COVID-19. Study summary: Sample material is recorded as cDNA or gDNA derived from T cells, B-cell-depleted T cells, or PBMCs.

Germline-derived CDR1 and CDR2 are SQVTM and ANQGSEA. The CDR3 has 13 amino acids. Deletions cut 5 bases from V and 4 bases from J, with 12 bases between. The TCR sequence derives from a man between 45 and 60 years old with active COVID-19. The rearrangement links TRBV29-1 to TRBJ2-1; tentatively, D is TRBD1 (6 bases). Sample: peripheral blood. CDR3 sequence reads: CSVQGHLYNEQFF. CDR3 nucleotides: TGCAGCGTTCAGGGACACCTTTACAATGAGCAGTTCTTC.